The 31 T cell receptor beta chains listed next were all sequenced from one sample in a study of identical twins. Via MiXCR, TCRdb re-called the 5' RACE reads, giving one row per CDR3 protein. The data contain a few hundred thousand distinct CDR3 sequences, roughly a tenth of them singletons. The sequencing input was memory T cells sorted from blood. The receptor set was obtained from a man aged 45 to 65 in good health.

The genes are TRBV18 and TRBJ2-2; D ambiguous. This CDR3 comprises 14 residues. Germline V gene sequence: CDR1 KGHSH, CDR2 LQKENI. V dropped 4 bases and J dropped 3 bases, with 9 bases sitting between them. CDR3 loop: CASSRIQDTGELFF. CDR3 bases: TGTGCCAGCTCACGAATCCAGGACACCGGGGAGCTGTTTTTT.

The chain has TRBV4-1 and TRBJ2-2; maybe TRBD2 (5 bases). This CDR3 is 14 amino acids long. The germline V and J ends were trimmed by 1 base and 6 bases, with 9 bases remaining between them. Germline values: CDR1 MGHRA, CDR2 YSYEKL. CDR3 sequence (DNA): TGCGCCAGCAGCCAAGTTATCGGGGCCGGGGAGCTGTTTTTT. Encoded protein: CASSQVIGAGELFF.

Concerning this clonotype: With a much larger clone just one base away, this may be a read error. The chain carries TRBV5-1 and TRBJ1-2; 7 bases agree with TRBD1. The CDR3 contains 14 residues. CDR1 SGHRS and CDR2 YFSETQ come from the germline V gene. The CDR3 DNA is TGCGCCAGCAGCTCAGGGGGGAGCAACTGTGGCTACACCTTC. It yields the protein CASSSGGSNCGYTF.

In this sample, this clonotype turned up many times. This rearrangement joins TRBV19 to TRBJ2-5, with D perhaps matching TRBD1 (5 bases). The CDR3 has 15 amino acids. The V gene's germline CDR1 is LNHDA and CDR2 SQIVND (reference sequence). The V and J ends lost 3 bases and 5 bases respectively, with 16 bases between them. The CDR3 is CASSINPQAGETQYF. The CDR3 DNA reads TGTGCCAGTAGTATCAACCCACAGGCCGGGGAGACCCAGTACTTC. Together with reference TRBV19 and TRBJ2-5, the CDR3 gives the full variable domain: DGGITQSPKYLFRKEGQNVTLSCEQNLNHDAMYWYRQDPGQGLRLIYYSQIVNDFQKGDIAEGYSVSREKKESFPLTVTSAQKNPTAFYLCASSINPQAGETQYFGPGTRLLVL.

The V and J genes are TRBV11-2 and TRBJ2-1, with a weak D call TRBD1 (6 bases). The CDR3 is 15 amino acids. V shed 3 bases and J shed 8 bases, with 17 bases lying between them. Germline loops: CDR1 SGHAT, CDR2 FQNNGV. Here the CDR3 reads CASSLFEQGTDEQFF. Here the CDR3 DNA reads TGTGCCAGCAGCTTGTTCGAACAGGGAACAGATGAGCAGTTCTTC.

The V call is TRBV19, the J call TRBJ2-7; the match to TRBD1 covers 7 bases. The CDR3 has 14 residues. From germline, CDR1 is LNHDA and CDR2 SQIVND (reference sequence). The trim removed 4 bases at V and 7 bases at J, leaving 10 bases unmatched. Here the CDR3 reads CASSRGTVVREQYF. The DNA of the CDR3 is TGTGCCAGTAGTAGAGGGACAGTGGTAAGAGAGCAGTACTTC.

This clonotype was recorded at least ten times. The V call is TRBV20-1, the J call TRBJ2-4; TRBD2 matches at 9 bases. Germline V lookup: CDR1 DFQATT, CDR2 SNEGSKA (reference sequence). The length of the CDR3 is 12 residues. V gave up 7 bases and J gave up 7 bases; unmatched junction bases: 5. The CDR3 DNA sequence: TGCAGTGTCGGGACTAGCACGAACATTCAGTACTTC. Translated: CSVGTSTNIQYF.

This clonotype was observed a few times. V and J are TRBV12-3 or TRBV12-4 and TRBJ1-1; D remains ambiguous. The germline V and J ends were trimmed by 7 bases and 6 bases, with 18 bases remaining between them. The CDR3 extends over 14 amino acids. The CDR3 spells CASTLVYSASEAFF. As DNA, the CDR3 is TGTGCCAGCACCCTCGTCTATAGCGCTTCTGAAGCTTTCTTT.

This clonotype was found a few times. The rearrangement joins TRBV20-1 to TRBJ2-3; TRBD2 matches at 11 bases. The CDR3 loop spans 16 amino acids. In germline, CDR1 is DFQATT, CDR2 SNEGSKA (reference sequence). V gave up 0 bases and J gave up 4 bases; unmatched junction bases: 6. In nucleotides, the CDR3 is TGCAGTGCTAGAGATTGGCTAGCGGGGGGTTCAGATACGCAGTATTTT. Amino acid sequence: CSARDWLAGGSDTQYF.

The chain combines TRBV2 with TRBJ1-1, with TRBD1 as a possible D gene (6 bases). Germline lookup yields CDR1 SNHLY and CDR2 FYNNEI. Trimming shortened V by 6 bases and J by 11 bases, and 16 bases separated the two germline ends. CDR3 length: 12 residues. The CDR3 DNA reads TGTGCCAGCAGGAGTGAGTCAGGGGACGCTTTCTTT. This encodes CASRSESGDAFF.

This clonotype was picked up many times. The chain couples TRBV20-1 to TRBJ2-7, with 8 bases aligning to TRBD1. CDR1 is DFQATT, CDR2 SNEGSKA, per germline (reference sequence). Germline trimming cut 5 bases from V and 1 base from J; bases unmatched to any gene: 4. The length of the CDR3 is 13 residues. This chain's CDR3 is CSAGQGDSYEQYF. For the CDR3, the DNA is TGCAGTGCTGGACAGGGCGATTCCTACGAGCAGTACTTC.

This clonotype was detected a few times. The chain employs TRBV4-2 and TRBJ1-6; the match to TRBD1 covers 10 bases. J lost 2 bases, V lost 2 bases, and 3 bases had no gene match. The CDR3 consists of 17 residues. Germline CDR1 LGHNA, CDR2 YNFKEQ. The CDR3 is CASSQRQGATYNSPLHF. CDR3 DNA sequence: TGTGCCAGCAGCCAACGACAGGGGGCGACCTATAATTCACCCCTCCACTTT.

This clonotype was counted only a few times. The gene calls are TRBV2 and TRBJ2-1, with D perhaps assigned TRBD1 or TRBD2 (5 bases each). The CDR3 sequence is 13 residues long. The germline V gene encodes CDR1 SNHLY and CDR2 FYNNEI. V was clipped by 6 bases and J by 6 bases, with 12 bases between them. The CDR3 DNA sequence: TGTGCCAGCAGGGTTGGGGGAGCCAATGAGCAGTTCTTC. Translation gives CASRVGGANEQFF.

This chain joins TRBV2 and TRBJ2-7, with 9 bases lining up with TRBD1. This CDR3 has 14 residues. Germline CDR1 SNHLY, CDR2 FYNNEI. V was pared by 4 bases and J by 3 bases, with 4 bases of the junction left unmatched. The CDR3 loop reads CASSAGTGIYEQYF. DNA of the CDR3: TGTGCCAGCAGTGCCGGGACAGGGATCTACGAGCAGTACTTC.

The table lists this clonotype with a few counts. The CDR3 DNA reads as TGTGCCAGCAGCCAGGACCACAGGGGTGGTGCCTATGGCTACACCTTC. It is translated as CASSQDHRGGAYGYTF. The genes are TRBV3-1 and TRBJ1-2, with TRBD1 matching 7 bases. V lost 3 bases, J lost 4 bases, and 11 bases stayed unmatched. Germline CDR1 LGHDT, CDR2 YNNKEL (reference sequence). CDR3 size: 16 residues.

This rearrangement joins TRBV6-2 or TRBV6-3 to TRBJ2-3; 14 nucleotides match TRBD2. Germline V gene sequence: CDR1 MNHEY, CDR2 SVGEGT. This CDR3 comprises 17 residues. The V segment lost 6 bases and the J segment 3 bases; nucleotides outside the gene matches: 8. CDR3 residues: CASSSPGLAGETDTQYF. The DNA of the CDR3 is TGTGCCAGCAGCTCTCCGGGACTAGCGGGAGAAACAGATACGCAGTATTTT.

This clonotype was detected ten times or more. The rearrangement uses TRBV7-7 and TRBJ2-5; D may be TRBD1 or TRBD2 (6 bases each). Germline loops: CDR1 SSHAT, CDR2 FNYEAQ (reference sequence). Trimming left V 5 bases short and J 5 bases short, with 15 bases between. There are 14 residues in the CDR3. The CDR3 protein is CASSPYGGGETQYF. CDR3 DNA sequence: TGTGCCAGCAGCCCATATGGAGGGGGGGAGACCCAGTACTTC.

The chain has TRBV5-5 and TRBJ1-6, with 7 bases lining up with TRBD1. Trimming removed 1 base from V and 14 bases from J; junction bases left unmatched: 12. Per germline, CDR1 SGHKS and CDR2 YYEKEE (reference sequence). The CDR3 totals 15 residues. The CDR3 nucleotides are TGTGCCAGCAGCTTGAGGGGGCCCCCAGGGGGGACCCTCCACTTT. It specifies CASSLRGPPGGTLHF.

This clonotype was detected many times. This chain uses TRBV6-1 with TRBJ1-5; D is possibly TRBD1 (5 bases). The CDR3 contains 15 residues. Per the germline V gene, CDR1 is MNHNS and CDR2 is SASEGT. The V end was cut by 6 bases, the J end by 0 bases, with 12 bases between. The CDR3 bases are TGTGCCAGCAGCCGACAGCAAGATAGCAATCAGCCCCAGCATTTT. It is translated as CASSRQQDSNQPQHF.

This clonotype was counted only a few times. The chain has TRBV25-1 and TRBJ2-3, with 8 bases lining up with TRBD2. This CDR3 is built from 17 residues. With 2 bases clipped from V and 0 bases from J, the junction kept 7 bases outside the gene matches. Germline V gene lookup returns CDR1 MGHDK and CDR2 SYGVNS. The CDR3 sequence: CASSEGSGIGSTDTQYF. CDR3 nucleotide sequence: TGTGCCAGCAGTGAAGGTAGCGGGATCGGGAGCACAGATACGCAGTATTTT.

This clonotype was seen many times. The CDR3 nucleotides read TGTGCCAGTCATTCCGGGACAGCTGGAAACACCATATATTTT. Translation: CASHSGTAGNTIYF. The chain is built from TRBV19 and TRBJ1-3, with 7 bases aligning to TRBD1. Germline V gene lookup returns CDR1 LNHDA and CDR2 SQIVND (reference sequence). V dropped 8 bases and J dropped 2; count of bases not matched to a gene: 6. The CDR3 spans 14 residues.

This clonotype has a handful of counts. The chain links TRBV5-5 to TRBJ1-2; D not resolved. Trimming pared 4 bases from V and 1 base from J, leaving 11 bases between. Germline CDR1 reads SGHKS; CDR2 reads YYEKEE (reference sequence). This CDR3 is 14 amino acids long. The CDR3 nucleotides read TGTGCCAGCAGCAGCTCGTACAATAACTATGGCTACACCTTC. Residues: CASSSSYNNYGYTF.

This clonotype was detected many times. The rearrangement links TRBV11-2 to TRBJ2-7, with 9 bases lining up with TRBD1. Germline trimming cut 0 bases from V and 7 bases from J; bases unmatched to any gene: 1. The V gene's germline CDR1 is SGHAT and CDR2 FQNNGV. The CDR3 spans 13 residues. CDR3 amino acids: CASSLEDRGEQYF. CDR3 DNA: TGTGCCAGCAGCTTAGAGGACAGGGGTGAGCAGTACTTC.

This clonotype was seen more than once but under ten times. The rearrangement links TRBV12-3 or TRBV12-4 to TRBJ2-5; either TRBD1 or TRBD2 may supply D (6 bases each). The CDR3 extends over 15 amino acids. Trimming left V 5 bases short and J 2 bases short, with 15 bases between. The chain's CDR3 is CASSLGGPGQETQYF. CDR3 in DNA: TGTGCCAGCAGTCTTGGGGGGCCGGGGCAAGAGACCCAGTACTTC.

Only a few counts were recorded for this clonotype. This chain connects TRBV12-5 to TRBJ2-3; D unresolved. The CDR3 has 9 amino acids. With 8 bases removed from V and 15 bases from J, the gap between germline ends came to 12 bases. CDR1 LGHNT and CDR2 FRNRAP come from the germline V gene. CDR3 amino acids: CASRPRVYF. The CDR3 DNA reads TGTGCTAGTCGCCCCCGGGTCTATTTT. Complete variable domain (other parts from reference TRBV12-5 and TRBJ2-3): DARVTQTPRHKVTEMGQEVTMRCQPILGHNTVFWYRQTMMQGLELLAYFRNRAPLDDSGMPKDRFSAEMPDATLATLKIQPSEPRDSAVYFCASRPRVYFGPGTRLTVL.

This clonotype has ten or more counts. V gene TRBV11-2 combines with J gene TRBJ2-7, with D maybe TRBD1 (5 bases). This CDR3 is built from 16 residues. Per the germline V gene, CDR1 is SGHAT and CDR2 is FQNNGV. V gave up 0 bases and J gave up 2 bases, with 14 bases separating them. For the CDR3, the DNA is TGTGCCAGCAGCTTAGAGTATTTAACAGGAACCTACGAGCAGTACTTC. It is translated as CASSLEYLTGTYEQYF.

This clonotype was seen a handful of times. One end of the junction varies from germline; a read error may be responsible. The chain has TRBV12-3 or TRBV12-4 and TRBJ2-1; the match to TRBD1 covers 12 bases. The CDR3 covers 15 residues. This chain's CDR3 is CASTLRDRGRNEQFF. DNA of the CDR3: TGTGCCAGCACTTTACGGGACAGGGGGCGGAATGAGCAGTTCTTC.

The chain employs TRBV9 and TRBJ2-3; TRBD2 aligns across 8 bases. The CDR3 length is 16 residues. Per germline, CDR1 SGDLS and CDR2 YYNGEE. The trim removed 4 bases at V and 2 bases at J, leaving 9 bases unmatched. The CDR3, as DNA: TGTGCCAGCAGCTCAAAGGCGGGGGGACTCACAGATACGCAGTATTTT. It encodes CASSSKAGGLTDTQYF.

This clonotype was seen many times. This sequence joins TRBV5-1 and TRBJ1-1, with D perhaps TRBD1 (5 bases). Germline V lookup: CDR1 SGHRS, CDR2 YFSETQ. Trimming took 4 bases from V and 0 from J, leaving 10 bases between them. This CDR3 comprises 14 residues. The DNA for the CDR3 is TGCGCCAGCAGCCGGGACGGCTTGAACACTGAAGCTTTCTTT. Translated, it gives CASSRDGLNTEAFF.

V and J are TRBV20-1 and TRBJ1-6; 9 positions match TRBD1. The CDR3 is made up of 15 amino acids. Looked up from germline, CDR1 is DFQATT and CDR2 is SNEGSKA (reference sequence). Unmatched junction bases numbered 8, after V lost 1 base and J lost 10 bases. The CDR3 nucleotides read TGCAGTGCTAGAGTAAAGGGACAGGGAAACTCACCCCTCCACTTT. It specifies CSARVKGQGNSPLHF.

The DNA of the CDR3 is TGTGCCAGCAGTTATGTAGGGGGGTTTGAAGCTTTCTTT. It is translated as CASSYVGGFEAFF. The chain uses TRBV27 and TRBJ1-1; D possibly corresponds to TRBD1 (6 bases). In germline, CDR1 is MNHEY, CDR2 SMNVEV (reference sequence). The CDR3 has 13 residues. The V end was cut by 4 bases, the J end by 7 bases, with 13 bases between.